The 19 T cell receptor beta chains given below trace back to one sample, sequenced in a study of neoadjuvant nivolumab and ipilimumab in lung cancer. Assay used: immunoSEQ multiplex PCR; TCRdb lists only in-frame clones, some missing. The repertoire holds some 18,000 clones, with 87% as singletons. The sequences come from peripheral blood, collected before neoadjuvant nivolumab, alone or with ipilimumab. The receptors derive from an adult with non-small cell lung cancer.

V is TRBV29-1 and J is TRBJ2-7; D is possibly TRBD2 (7 bases). The CDR3 contains 15 residues. Trimming took 6 bases from V and 5 from J, leaving 23 bases between them. The V gene's germline CDR1 is SQVTM and CDR2 ANQGSEA. CDR3 coding DNA: TGCAGCGTACCCAGTAGGGGGAGGGTTGGGGACGAGCAGTACTTC. It encodes CSVPSRGRVGDEQYF.

V is TRBV29-1 and J is TRBJ2-5; 7 nucleotides line up with TRBD1. The CDR3 has 13 residues. The J segment lost 5 bases and the V segment lost 7 bases, leaving 10 bases of the junction unmatched. Germline V CDR1 and CDR2: SQVTM, ANQGSEA. CDR3 DNA: TGCAGCGAAGGAACAGGGGTCGGGGAGACCCAGTACTTC. Its translation: CSEGTGVGETQYF.

The chain couples TRBV6-6 to TRBJ2-7, with 11 bases matching TRBD2. The CDR3 length is 16 residues. CDR1 MNHNY and CDR2 SVGAGI come from the germline V gene (reference sequence). Germline trimming cut 5 bases from V and 2 bases from J; bases unmatched to any gene: 8. CDR3 DNA: TGTGCCAGCAGTCGACTAGCGGGATTACTACCCTACGAGCAGTACTTC. This gives the protein CASSRLAGLLPYEQYF.

V and J are TRBV5-4 and TRBJ2-1; 9 nucleotides agree with TRBD2. The ends lost 4 bases at V and 8 bases at J; junction bases unmatched: 13. Germline-derived CDR1 and CDR2 are SGHNT and YYREEE (reference sequence). The CDR3 runs 16 residues. In DNA, the CDR3 is TGTGCCAGCAGCCCACCCGGGGCTAGCGGGATGGATGAGCAGTTCTTC. It encodes CASSPPGASGMDEQFF.

The rearrangement joins TRBV5-1 to TRBJ2-1; TRBD2 is a possible D gene (5 bases). The CDR3 runs 13 residues. The V gene's germline CDR1 is SGHRS and CDR2 YFSETQ. With 0 bases removed from V and 6 bases from J, the gap between germline ends came to 7 bases. The CDR3 sequence: CASSLDLANEQFF. In DNA, the CDR3 is TGCGCCAGCAGCTTGGATCTAGCCAATGAGCAGTTCTTC. Drawing the rest from reference TRBV5-1 and TRBJ2-1, the complete variable domain is KAGVTQTPRYLIKTRGQQVTLSCSPISGHRSVSWYQQTPGQGLQFLFEYFSETQRNKGNFPGRFSGRQFSNSRSEMNVSTLELGDSALYLCASSLDLANEQFFGPGTRLTVL.

The chain uses TRBV14 and TRBJ1-4, with 8 bases identical to TRBD1. Germline V lookup: CDR1 SGHDN, CDR2 FVKESK. CDR3 length equals 15 residues. V lost 1 base and J lost 7; bases outside the gene matches: 5. The CDR3 loop reads CASSQGGQAAEKLFF. CDR3 coding DNA: TGTGCCAGCAGCCAAGGGGGACAGGCCGCTGAAAAACTGTTTTTT.

CDR3 in amino acids: CASSTDGRYEQYF. The DNA of the CDR3 is TGTGCCAGCAGCACTGACGGAAGGTACGAGCAGTACTTC. The chain joins TRBV5-4 to TRBJ2-7, with unresolved D. Germline loops: CDR1 SGHNT, CDR2 YYREEE (reference sequence). CDR3 length: 13 residues. The V and J ends lost 4 bases and 4 bases respectively, with 12 bases between them.

The chain combines TRBV10-3 with TRBJ2-5; 7 nucleotides line up with TRBD2. V trimming: 0 bases; J trimming: 3 bases; junction bases outside the gene matches: 1. Germline CDR1 is ENHRY and CDR2 is SYGVKD. CDR3 length: 14 amino acids. The CDR3 region has the DNA TGTGCCATCAGTGAGTCGGGGAGGGAAGAGACCCAGTACTTC. Translating it yields CAISESGREETQYF.

CDR3 loop: CASNPPGRAGTEAFF. The CDR3 bases are TGTGCCAGCAACCCTCCGGGTAGGGCGGGCACTGAAGCTTTCTTT. This chain links TRBV27 with TRBJ1-1; D remains unclear. The CDR3 is 15 amino acids. V was clipped by 7 bases and J by 4 bases, with 19 bases between them. Germline CDR1 is MNHEY and CDR2 is SMNVEV (reference sequence).

The chain uses TRBV11-2 and TRBJ2-3; 7 bases match TRBD2. Trimming cost V 6 bases and J 1 base; bases outside gene matches: 13. The germline V gene encodes CDR1 SGHAT and CDR2 FQNNGV. The CDR3 contains 17 residues. This CDR3 reads CASSHSVWRERTDTQYF. The CDR3 DNA is TGTGCCAGCAGTCATAGTGTCTGGCGGGAGCGCACAGATACGCAGTATTTT.

The rearrangement links TRBV4-1 to TRBJ2-7, with D tentatively TRBD1 (5 bases). V lost 1 base and J 12 bases, leaving 19 bases between the germline ends. In germline, CDR1 is MGHRA, CDR2 YSYEKL. The CDR3 covers 14 residues. The CDR3 loop reads CASSQALGPDGVYF. The CDR3 nucleotides read TGCGCCAGCAGCCAAGCTTTGGGGCCTGATGGGGTGTACTTC.

The V gene is TRBV6-5, the J gene TRBJ1-2; D is perhaps TRBD1 (6 bases). The germline V gene encodes CDR1 MNHEY and CDR2 SVGAGI. The CDR3 has 13 amino acids. Trimming removed 6 bases from V and 1 base from J, with 9 bases in between. The CDR3 loop reads CASREDSNYGYTF. DNA for the CDR3: TGTGCCAGCAGGGAGGACAGTAACTATGGCTACACCTTC.

This clone was observed a handful of times. The CDR3 nucleotides are TGTGCCAGCAGTTTCACTCGACAGGGTCCTGGCTACACCTTC. Encoded protein: CASSFTRQGPGYTF. The chain links TRBV6-5 to TRBJ1-2; TRBD1 matches 7 bases. The J segment lost 7 bases and the V segment lost 4 bases, leaving 9 bases of the junction unmatched. CDR1 and CDR2 (germline): MNHEY, SVGAGI. The CDR3 covers 14 residues.

The J gene is TRBJ2-7, the V gene TRBV2, with 9 nucleotides matching TRBD2. This CDR3 has 13 residues. Germline-derived CDR1 and CDR2 are SNHLY and FYNNEI. Trimming cost V 10 bases and J 3 bases; bases outside gene matches: 7. The CDR3 DNA sequence: TGTGCCATCCAGCGGGAGGAAGGCTACGAGCAGTACTTC. Translated: CAIQREEGYEQYF.

This clone has only a few counts. The chain is built from TRBV29-1 and TRBJ1-3; D perhaps matches TRBD1 (5 bases). Deletions cut 6 bases from V and 0 bases from J, with 18 bases between. CDR3 length: 16 residues. Germline assignment: CDR1 SQVTM and CDR2 ANQGSEA. The CDR3 reads CSVQGGGSSSGNTIYF. The CDR3 bases are TGCAGCGTGCAGGGCGGGGGATCGAGCTCTGGAAACACCATATATTTT.

This clone turned up a few times. The rearrangement uses TRBV7-2 and TRBJ2-7; D may be TRBD1 (5 bases). The CDR3 runs to 15 residues. Trimming pared 1 base from V and 2 bases from J, leaving 12 bases between. From germline, CDR1 is SGHTA and CDR2 FQGNSA. In DNA form, the CDR3 reads TGTGCCAGCAGCTTAGGTTCAGGGCAAACCTACGAGCAGTACTTC. Its translation: CASSLGSGQTYEQYF.

The chain carries TRBV5-1 and TRBJ2-1; TRBD1 is a possible D gene (5 bases). Germline-derived CDR1 and CDR2 are SGHRS and YFSETQ. Trimming removed 0 bases at V and 6 bases at J, with 10 bases between. The CDR3 covers 14 residues. CDR3 sequence (DNA): TGCGCCAGCAGCTTGGGACAGTCCGTCAATGAGCAGTTCTTC. Translating it yields CASSLGQSVNEQFF.

The chain has TRBV30 and TRBJ2-7; no reliable D call. This CDR3 region has 12 residues. V was clipped by 0 bases and J by 3 bases, with 6 bases between them. CDR1 is GTSNPN, CDR2 SVGIG, per germline (reference sequence). CDR3 DNA: TGTGCCTGGAGTGTACCTCACTACGAGCAGTACTTC. Translated: CAWSVPHYEQYF.

The rearrangement joins TRBV2 to TRBJ2-1; D assignment may be TRBD1 or TRBD2 (5 bases each). The CDR3 runs 13 residues. Trimming took off 5 bases at V and 7 bases at J, with 12 bases between the two ends. The germline V gene encodes CDR1 SNHLY and CDR2 FYNNEI. CDR3 in amino acids: CASSLPGRNEQFF. In nucleotides, the CDR3 is TGTGCCAGCAGTCTGCCAGGGAGAAATGAGCAGTTCTTC.